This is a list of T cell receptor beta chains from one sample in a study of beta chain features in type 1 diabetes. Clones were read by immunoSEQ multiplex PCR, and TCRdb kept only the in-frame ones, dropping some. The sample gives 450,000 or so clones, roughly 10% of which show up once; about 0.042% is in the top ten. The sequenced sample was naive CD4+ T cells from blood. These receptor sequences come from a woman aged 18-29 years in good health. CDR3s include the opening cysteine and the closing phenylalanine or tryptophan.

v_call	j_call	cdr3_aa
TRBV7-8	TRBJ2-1	CASSLGDNEQFF
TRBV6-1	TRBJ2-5	CASSEIAETQYF
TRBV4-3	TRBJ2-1	CASSLLPSRGGTYNEQFF
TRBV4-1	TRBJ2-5	CASSGQGETQYF
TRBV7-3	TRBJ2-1	CASSLGDTNNEQFF
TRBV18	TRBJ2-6	CASSPPVTGANVLTF
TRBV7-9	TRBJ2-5	CASSHTGNGETQYF
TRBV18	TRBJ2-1	CASSPDRGEYNEQFF
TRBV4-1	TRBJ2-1	CASSQDSTGTPQFF
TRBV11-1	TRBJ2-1	CASSFRAGGAADEQFF
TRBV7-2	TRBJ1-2	CASSLSTNYGYTF
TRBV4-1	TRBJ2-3	CASSHLGSRDTQYF
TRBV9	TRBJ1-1	CASSPQQANTEAFF
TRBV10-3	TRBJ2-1	CAISEYQGYNEQFF
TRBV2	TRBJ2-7	CASRPKDRAYEQYF
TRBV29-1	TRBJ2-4	CSVSQDVAKNIQYF
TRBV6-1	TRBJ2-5	CASSAYRDSGETQYF
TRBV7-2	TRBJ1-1	CASSLGTTNTEAFF
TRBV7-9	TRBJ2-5	CASSPSGVGETQYF
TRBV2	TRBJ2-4	CASTLENLAKNIQYF
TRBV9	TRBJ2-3	CASSAGTSGYTDTQYF
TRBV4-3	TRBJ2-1	CASSQRLNEQFF
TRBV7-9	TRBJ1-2	CASSLAVGDYGYTF
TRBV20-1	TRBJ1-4	CSASFGEKLFF
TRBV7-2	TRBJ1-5	CASSLVGGLSNQPQHF
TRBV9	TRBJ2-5	CASSVAGPETQYF
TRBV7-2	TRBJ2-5	CASSLGGNQETQYF
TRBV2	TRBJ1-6	CASRQRNSPLHF
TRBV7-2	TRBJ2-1	CASSSPGTGIDNEQFF
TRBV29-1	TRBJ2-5	CSVVARHQETQYF